The 30 T cell receptor beta chains given below trace back to one sample, sequenced in a study of blood T cell repertoires in COVID-19. Clones were sequenced by immunoSEQ multiplex PCR, and TCRdb holds only the in-frame ones, with some missing. Of 200,000 to 250,000 clones in the sample, approximately 84% were seen once. Specimen: peripheral blood. These receptors were taken from a middle-aged man with active or convalescent COVID-19.

V gene TRBV12-1 combines with J gene TRBJ1-3; TRBD1 is taken as the D call from the table, unchecked against the DNA. TRBV12-1 is termed a pseudogene. The CDR3 has 16 residues. CDR3 nucleotides: TGTGCCAGCAGCTATTTGCAGGGGGCCTCTGGAAACACCATATATTTT. It yields the protein CASSYLQGASGNTIYF.

V is TRBV4-2 and J is TRBJ2-3, with D tentatively TRBD2 (6 bases). The CDR3 has 13 amino acids. CDR1 is LGHNA and CDR2 is YNFKEQ in the germline V gene. Trimming stripped 2 bases from V and 5 bases from J, with 8 bases between. The CDR3 nucleotides read TGTGCCAGCAGCCAATCCGGGGGAGATACGCAGTATTTT. It yields the protein CASSQSGGDTQYF.

The V and J genes are TRBV27 and TRBJ2-7; tentative D call: TRBD1 (6 bases). Germline CDR1 and CDR2: MNHEY and SMNVEV (reference sequence). This CDR3 has 16 amino acids. Trimming cost V 5 bases and J 2 bases, with 19 bases left between them. Here the CDR3 reads CASSLSLGQPTYEQYF. The CDR3 coding sequence is TGTGCCAGCAGTCTCTCCCTCGGACAGCCGACCTACGAGCAGTACTTC.

The chain couples TRBV29-1 to TRBJ2-1, with 9 bases identical to TRBD2. Germline CDR1 reads SQVTM; CDR2 reads ANQGSEA. V shed 7 bases and J 7 bases; nucleotides not matched to a gene: 20. This CDR3 is built from 17 residues. The CDR3 DNA reads as TGCAGCGCCCCTGGCGCGGGGGGGAACGTGGGTTGGAATGAGCAGTTCTTC. It is translated as CSAPGAGGNVGWNEQFF.

This sequence joins TRBV6-5 and TRBJ1-2, with D unresolved. Deletions cut 2 bases from V and 1 base from J, with 5 bases between. CDR1 and CDR2 (germline): MNHEY, SVGAGI. This CDR3 contains 13 residues. The CDR3 sequence: CASSYNSNYGYTF. The CDR3 DNA reads TGTGCCAGCAGTTACAACAGTAACTATGGCTACACCTTC.

The V and J genes are TRBV5-8 and TRBJ1-1, with 9 bases that match TRBD1. Germline CDR1 reads SGHTS; CDR2 reads YDEGEE. The CDR3 sequence is 19 residues long. J lost 0 bases, V lost 7 bases, and 19 bases had no gene match. The CDR3 protein is CASGITIGTGRFLNTEAFF. CDR3 in DNA: TGTGCCAGCGGGATAACAATCGGGACAGGGCGGTTTTTGAACACTGAAGCTTTCTTT.

V is TRBV5-1 and J is TRBJ2-1; TRBD1 matches 9 bases. Germline CDR1 and CDR2: SGHRS and YFSETQ. CDR3 size: 15 residues. After removal of 6 bases from V and 8 bases from J, the junction contained 12 bases not matched to a gene. The CDR3 sequence is CASNPVGTGLDEQFF. CDR3 nucleotides: TGCGCCAGCAATCCCGTGGGGACAGGGCTCGATGAGCAGTTCTTC.

This clone showed up just once. CDR3 sequence (DNA): TGTGCCAGCAGCCCAGAGACAGGGACTTCCTTTAATCAGCCCCAGCATTTT. It yields the protein CASSPETGTSFNQPQHF. The chain employs TRBV4-2 and TRBJ1-5; 7 nucleotides line up with TRBD1. Germline CDR1 is LGHNA and CDR2 is YNFKEQ. This CDR3 has 17 amino acids. V was pared by 4 bases and J by 4 bases, with 13 bases of the junction left unmatched.

The chain carries TRBV4-2 and TRBJ1-1; D perhaps matches TRBD1 (5 bases). V was clipped by 3 bases and J by 1 base, with 9 bases between them. In germline, CDR1 is LGHNA, CDR2 YNFKEQ. The CDR3 sequence is 14 residues long. The DNA for the CDR3 is TGTGCCAGCAGCCAGAAGGGGCGGAACACTGAAGCTTTCTTT. Protein sequence: CASSQKGRNTEAFF.

The chain links TRBV19 to TRBJ1-2; D gene ambiguous. Per the germline V gene, CDR1 is LNHDA and CDR2 is SQIVND (reference sequence). V was cut by 2 bases and J by 3 bases, with 10 bases left in between. The CDR3 loop spans 14 amino acids. Here the CDR3 reads CASSISGEDYGYTF. DNA of the CDR3: TGTGCCAGTAGTATAAGCGGGGAGGACTATGGCTACACCTTC.

The J gene is TRBJ2-7, the V gene TRBV4-1, with TRBD1 matching 8 bases. Trimming removed 2 bases from V and 4 bases from J; junction bases left unmatched: 1. Germline CDR1 MGHRA, CDR2 YSYEKL. This CDR3 is built from 13 residues. The CDR3 protein is CASSQTGGYEQYF. CDR3 in DNA: TGCGCCAGCAGCCAAACAGGGGGGTACGAGCAGTACTTC.

V gene TRBV5-1 combines with J gene TRBJ2-7; 10 bases agree with TRBD2. The germline V gene has CDR1 SGHRS and CDR2 YFSETQ. J gave up 0 bases and V 1 base, and 4 bases lay outside the gene matches. The CDR3 consists of 16 residues. CDR3 in DNA: TGCGCCAGCAGCTTGTTAGCGGGGGGCTTCTCCTACGAGCAGTACTTC. This codes for CASSLLAGGFSYEQYF.

The chain employs TRBV6-2 or TRBV6-3 and TRBJ2-1, with D perhaps matching TRBD1 (5 bases). The CDR3 contains 14 residues. The germline V gene has CDR1 MNHEY and CDR2 SVGEGT. The V gene lost 5 bases and the J gene lost 4 bases, with 12 bases spanning the gap. The CDR3 coding sequence is TGTGCCAGCAGTCCCCCGACAGATTACAATGAGCAGTTCTTC. Protein: CASSPPTDYNEQFF.

The chain uses TRBV19 and TRBJ1-5; 7 positions agree with TRBD1. The junction had 3 bases not matched to a gene; V was cut back by 0 bases and J by 4 bases. The CDR3 is made up of 15 amino acids. CDR1 LNHDA and CDR2 SQIVND come from the germline V gene (reference sequence). CDR3 DNA sequence: TGTGCCAGTAGTATAGATATGACAGGGAATCAGCCCCAGCATTTT. This codes for CASSIDMTGNQPQHF.

The genes are TRBV7-9 and TRBJ2-1; the match to TRBD1 covers 9 bases. V lost 6 bases to trimming and J lost 9 bases; unmatched junction nucleotides: 18. The V gene's germline CDR1 is SEHNR and CDR2 FQNEAQ (reference sequence). The CDR3 runs 17 residues. CDR3 nucleotides: TGTGCCAGCAGTCCTCACCCGGACAGGGGAGGTTTGGGTGAGCAGTTCTTC. This translates into CASSPHPDRGGLGEQFF.

This chain joins TRBV27 and TRBJ1-5, with D unresolved. V was shortened by 5 bases and J by 5 bases, with 16 bases between the two germline ends. CDR3 length equals 15 residues. Germline lookup yields CDR1 MNHEY and CDR2 SMNVEV (reference sequence). The CDR3 here is CASSTLAGRYQPQHF. CDR3 in DNA: TGTGCCAGCAGTACACTGGCCGGGAGGTATCAGCCCCAGCATTTT.

The chain couples TRBV3-1 (or the pseudogene TRBV3-2) to TRBJ1-1; D remains ambiguous. The V gene lost 0 bases and the J gene lost 1 base, with 6 bases spanning the gap. CDR1 and CDR2 (germline): LGHDT, YNNKEL (reference sequence). The CDR3 has 14 residues. The CDR3 sequence is CASSQDPRNTEAFF. In DNA, the CDR3 is TGTGCCAGCAGCCAAGACCCGAGGAACACTGAAGCTTTCTTT.

V is TRBV28 and J is TRBJ2-7; the match to TRBD2 covers 11 bases. Germline V gives CDR1 MDHEN, CDR2 SYDVKM. J lost 5 bases, V lost 3 bases, and 6 bases had no gene match. The CDR3 spans 15 residues. The CDR3 spells CASSFASGRRNEQYF. The CDR3 region has the DNA TGTGCCAGCAGTTTCGCTAGCGGGAGGAGGAACGAGCAGTACTTC.

V gene TRBV5-1 combines with J gene TRBJ2-2, with 11 bases identical to TRBD2. This CDR3 is built from 17 residues. The V gene's germline CDR1 is SGHRS and CDR2 YFSETQ. V lost 4 bases to trimming and J lost 2 bases; unmatched junction nucleotides: 7. CDR3 residues: CASSPLTSGTNTGELFF. The CDR3 DNA is TGCGCCAGCAGCCCCCTGACTAGCGGGACTAACACCGGGGAGCTGTTTTTT.

J is TRBJ2-2 and V is TRBV5-5, with 9 nucleotides matching TRBD1. CDR3 length: 15 residues. V was clipped by 4 bases and J by 2 bases; unmatched bases: 3. CDR1 and CDR2 from the germline V gene are SGHKS and YYEKEE (reference sequence). The CDR3 DNA follows: TGTGCCAGCAGCCGGACAGGGGCCAACACCGGGGAGCTGTTTTTT. This codes for CASSRTGANTGELFF.

This clone has a single count. DNA of the CDR3: TGTGCCAGCAGCTTACTGGGCGGGGATCCTGAGCAGTTCTTC. It codes for CASSLLGGDPEQFF. V usage is TRBV7-3 and J usage is TRBJ2-1; maybe TRBD2 (6 bases). The V end lost 2 bases, the J end lost 9 bases, and 14 bases lay between the germline ends. CDR1 and CDR2 from the germline V gene are SGHTA and FQGTGA. This CDR3 has 14 residues.

The chain uses TRBV14 and TRBJ2-7, with D uncertain. The V gene lost 5 bases and the J gene lost 0 bases, with 11 bases spanning the gap. CDR3 length: 14 amino acids. The germline V gene encodes CDR1 SGHDN and CDR2 FVKESK. The CDR3 bases are TGTGCCAGCAGCGCGTTTAGGAGCTCCTACGAGCAGTACTTC. Translated, it gives CASSAFRSSYEQYF.

This sequence joins TRBV27 and TRBJ2-7; 11 positions match TRBD2. Looked up from germline, CDR1 is MNHEY and CDR2 is SMNVEV (reference sequence). The CDR3 runs to 15 residues. The junction had 3 bases not matched to a gene; V was cut back by 3 bases and J by 2 bases. CDR3 nucleotides: TGTGCCAGCAGTTTTAGCGGGAGGGCCCCCTACGAGCAGTACTTC. Its protein product is CASSFSGRAPYEQYF.

The CDR3 sequence: CARRPAGFEEQYF. The CDR3 DNA sequence: TGTGCCAGGCGGCCCGCAGGGTTTGAGGAGCAGTACTTC. The rearrangement joins TRBV2 to TRBJ2-7; D perhaps matches TRBD1 (5 bases). The V gene's germline CDR1 is SNHLY and CDR2 FYNNEI. The germline V and J ends were trimmed by 9 bases and 7 bases, with 19 bases remaining between them. CDR3 length: 13 amino acids.

This chain connects TRBV19 to TRBJ2-5; 12 nucleotides align to TRBD1. Unmatched junction bases numbered 7, after V lost 10 bases and J lost 4 bases. The germline V gene encodes CDR1 LNHDA and CDR2 SQIVND (reference sequence). The CDR3 sequence is 14 residues long. The CDR3 DNA follows: TGTGCCACGAGCCGGGACAGGGGGCTAGAGACCCAGTACTTC. It translates to CATSRDRGLETQYF.

With regard to this clone: Other DNA sequences of this sample code for an identical CDR3. This chain links TRBV9 with TRBJ1-1; tentatively, D is TRBD1 (6 bases). Between the trimmed V and J ends, which lost 0 bases and 1 base, there was a span of 7 bases. This CDR3 has 14 amino acids. CDR1 is SGDLS and CDR2 is YYNGEE in the germline V gene. CDR3 protein: CASSVVGGNTEAFF. CDR3 nucleotides: TGTGCCAGCAGCGTAGTAGGGGGGAACACTGAAGCTTTCTTT. Full variable domain (outside the CDR3, taken from reference TRBV9 and TRBJ1-1): DSGVTQTPKHLITATGQRVTLRCSPRSGDLSVYWYQQSLDQGLQFLIQYYNGEERAKGNILERFSAQQFPDLHSELNLSSLELGDSALYFCASSVVGGNTEAFFGQGTRLTVV.

The genes are TRBV5-6 and TRBJ2-1; possible D gene TRBD2, 6 bases. Germline values: CDR1 SGHDT, CDR2 YYEEEE. The length of the CDR3 is 14 residues. The V and J ends lost 3 bases and 8 bases respectively, with 15 bases between them. CDR3 sequence reads: CASSSPGLGDEQFF. The CDR3 DNA follows: TGTGCCAGCAGCTCCCCGGGACTTGGGGATGAGCAGTTCTTC.

The chain combines TRBV7-3 with TRBJ2-1; the match to TRBD2 covers 9 bases. Unmatched junction bases numbered 2, after V lost 2 bases and J lost 3 bases. Germline V CDR1 and CDR2: SGHTA, FQGTGA. There are 15 residues in the CDR3. Here the CDR3 reads CASSLGREGYNEQFF. The CDR3, as DNA: TGTGCCAGCAGCTTAGGGCGGGAGGGCTACAATGAGCAGTTCTTC.

This chain connects TRBV4-1 to TRBJ2-1, with 7 bases fitting TRBD1. CDR1 is MGHRA and CDR2 is YSYEKL in the germline V gene. CDR3 length: 17 amino acids. The junction had 14 bases not matched to a gene; V was cut back by 1 base and J by 8 bases. CDR3 nucleotide sequence: TGCGCCAGCAGCCAAGGACCTACAGGGGCCTACTTAGATGAGCAGTTCTTC. It encodes CASSQGPTGAYLDEQFF.

This clone came up a few times. V gene TRBV6-5 combines with J gene TRBJ1-2; the D gene is possibly TRBD1 (5 bases). The CDR3 runs to 15 residues. Germline V gene lookup returns CDR1 MNHEY and CDR2 SVGAGI. Trimming removed 6 bases at V and 0 bases at J, with 14 bases between. The CDR3 region is CASRMTDQANYGYTF. The CDR3 DNA is TGTGCCAGCAGGATGACAGACCAAGCTAACTATGGCTACACCTTC.